The 3 T cell receptor beta chains below come from one sample, sequenced in a study of cytomegalovirus exposure and HLA in healthy donors. The PCR used 60 Vbeta and 13 Jbeta primers. TCRdb's copy holds only in-frame clones and misses some; the assay was immunoSEQ multiplex PCR. The data hold around 150,000 clones, with approximately 75% observed a single time. The sequenced material came from PBMCs. The source of these receptors is a man over 45 in good health and CMV-seropositive.

The chain recombines TRBV4-2 with TRBJ1-1; D ambiguous. There are 14 residues in the CDR3. V lost 2 bases and J 4 bases, leaving 11 bases between the germline ends. CDR1 and CDR2 from the germline V gene are LGHNA and YNFKEQ. CDR3 amino acids: CASSQPGLGTEAFF. In nucleotides, the CDR3 is TGTGCCAGCAGCCAACCCGGGTTGGGCACTGAAGCTTTCTTT.

The chain is built from TRBV11-2 and TRBJ1-2; TRBD1 matches 12 bases. From germline, CDR1 is SGHAT and CDR2 FQNNGV. V lost 4 bases to trimming and J lost 8 bases; unmatched junction nucleotides: 8. The CDR3 spans 15 residues. The CDR3 DNA reads as TGTGCCAGCAGCTCCGGGACAGGGGGCGTAATGGGCTACACCTTC. Its protein product is CASSSGTGGVMGYTF.

V usage is TRBV6-5 and J usage is TRBJ2-5; D may be TRBD2 (5 bases). CDR3 size: 11 residues. Germline values: CDR1 MNHEY, CDR2 SVGAGI. V lost 6 bases, J lost 12 bases, and 14 bases lay in between. CDR3 coding DNA: TGTGCCAGCAGCCGGGGAGACTCGGAGTACTTC. Protein product: CASSRGDSEYF.